The 5 T cell receptor beta chains listed next were all sequenced from one sample in a study of blood T cell repertoires in COVID-19. Some clones are missing from TCRdb's copy, which holds only in-frame ones; the method was immunoSEQ multiplex PCR. The sample has 300,000 to 350,000 clones, 80% to 90% seen once; the top ten hold 2.2%. The sequencing input was PBMCs or T cells enriched from blood (not recorded which). These receptors were collected from a man under 40 who had recovered from COVID-19.

The genes are TRBV6-6 and TRBJ1-1, with TRBD1 matching 7 bases. V dropped 5 bases and J dropped 3; count of bases not matched to a gene: 12. Germline CDR1 reads MNHNY; CDR2 reads SVGAGI (reference sequence). The CDR3 extends over 16 amino acids. This CDR3 is CASSHGQVRVDTEAFF. CDR3 bases: TGTGCCAGCAGTCACGGACAGGTGAGGGTGGACACTGAAGCTTTCTTT.

This clone was recorded once. V is TRBV5-1 and J is TRBJ2-3, with 7 bases aligning to TRBD1. Germline values: CDR1 SGHRS, CDR2 YFSETQ. The length of the CDR3 is 14 residues. Trimming at V came to 4 bases and at J to 5 bases, leaving 7 bases not matched to a gene. The CDR3 sequence: CASSLNDREDTQYF. The CDR3 region has the DNA TGCGCCAGCAGCCTTAATGACAGGGAAGATACGCAGTATTTT.

The chain couples TRBV19 to TRBJ2-7, with TRBD1 matching 8 bases. After removal of 1 base from V and 3 bases from J, the junction contained 5 bases not matched to a gene. Looked up from germline, CDR1 is LNHDA and CDR2 is SQIVND (reference sequence). The CDR3 has 15 residues. This chain's CDR3 is CASSIGDRGVYEQYF. For the CDR3, the DNA is TGTGCCAGTAGTATAGGTGACAGGGGTGTCTACGAGCAGTACTTC.

The chain joins TRBV7-6 to TRBJ2-3, with D perhaps TRBD1 (5 bases). V gave up 5 bases and J gave up 3 bases, with 27 bases separating them. This CDR3 contains 19 residues. CDR1 and CDR2 from the germline V gene are SGHVS and FNYEAQ. The CDR3 reads CASSPVTVFISIRTDTQYF. Written as DNA, the CDR3 is TGTGCCAGCAGCCCCGTGACAGTTTTTATATCGATTAGGACAGATACGCAGTATTTT.

This clone was picked up one time. V and J are TRBV5-1 and TRBJ1-1; 8 bases are shared with TRBD1. V shed 4 bases, J shed 1 base, and the junction held 12 bases outside the gene matches. Germline CDR1 SGHRS, CDR2 YFSETQ. The CDR3 length is 17 residues. CDR3 protein: CASSTPIGQGGNTEAFF. The CDR3 bases are TGCGCCAGCAGCACGCCGATTGGACAGGGCGGGAACACTGAAGCTTTCTTT.